Each of the 23 T cell receptor beta chains below was sequenced from the same sample in a study of blood T cell repertoires in COVID-19. Measured with immunoSEQ multiplex PCR; TCRdb has only the in-frame clones, and not every one. The table has 66,000 or so clones, roughly 78% seen once. Sequencing was performed on peripheral blood. The receptors originated from a human donor in a cohort sampled during active COVID-19.

This clone occurred once. The rearrangement joins TRBV28 to TRBJ2-1, with 13 bases fitting TRBD2. Germline V gene data show CDR1 as MDHEN and CDR2 as SYDVKM. CDR3 length: 21 amino acids. The trim removed 7 bases at V and 0 bases at J, leaving 18 bases unmatched. This CDR3 reads CASICRGELAGGESSYNEQFF. The DNA for the CDR3 is TGTGCCAGCATCTGTAGGGGGGAACTAGCGGGAGGGGAAAGCTCCTACAATGAGCAGTTCTTC.

The V call is TRBV30, the J call TRBJ1-2; the match to TRBD1 covers 7 bases. This CDR3 has 13 residues. Germline V lookup: CDR1 GTSNPN, CDR2 SVGIG (reference sequence). Trimming took 1 base from V and 2 from J; bases not matched to a gene: 1. The CDR3 region has the DNA TGTGCCTGGAGTGGGGACAGCAACTATGGCTACACCTTC. Its protein is CAWSGDSNYGYTF.

This chain links TRBV9 with TRBJ2-1, with 9 nucleotides matching TRBD2. Trimming took 2 bases from V and 4 from J; bases not matched to a gene: 4. The CDR3 is made up of 15 amino acids. Germline lookup yields CDR1 SGDLS and CDR2 YYNGEE. CDR3 coding DNA: TGTGCCAGCAGCGTTACAGCGGGAGGTTACAATGAGCAGTTCTTC. It encodes CASSVTAGGYNEQFF.

The V call is TRBV5-8, the J call TRBJ2-5, with D possibly being TRBD2 (6 bases). The germline V gene encodes CDR1 SGHTS and CDR2 YDEGEE. V lost 5 bases, J lost 1 base, and 15 bases lay in between. The CDR3 has 15 residues. CDR3 amino acids: CASREGHNIQETQYF. The CDR3 DNA sequence: TGTGCCAGCAGGGAGGGGCACAACATCCAAGAGACCCAGTACTTC.

CDR3 residues: CAGDRVNTEAFF. The CDR3 DNA sequence: TGTGCTGGGGACAGGGTAAACACTGAAGCTTTCTTT. The chain recombines TRBV24-1 with TRBJ1-1, with 9 bases matching TRBD1. The CDR3 extends over 12 amino acids. Germline assignment: CDR1 KGHDR and CDR2 SFDVKD.

The chain is built from TRBV7-2 and TRBJ2-3; 8 nucleotides agree with TRBD2. Germline values: CDR1 SGHTA, CDR2 FQGNSA. This CDR3 contains 15 residues. Trimming at V came to 4 bases and at J to 6 bases, leaving 9 bases not matched to a gene. The CDR3 nucleotides are TGTGCCAGCAGCTCGTTCGGGGGGGGTATGGATACGCAGTATTTT. Encoded protein: CASSSFGGGMDTQYF. The full variable domain, in which reference TRBV7-2 and TRBJ2-3 provide the parts outside the CDR3, is GAGVSQSPSNKVTEKGKDVELRCDPISGHTALYWYRQSLGQGLEFLIYFQGNSAPDKSGLPSDRFSAERTGGSVSTLTIQRTQQEDSAVYLCASSSFGGGMDTQYFGPGTRLTVL.

CDR3: CASSQGIGYEQYF. The CDR3 DNA follows: TGCGCCAGCAGCCAAGGAATCGGTTACGAGCAGTACTTC. This sequence joins TRBV4-3 and TRBJ2-7; the D is unclear. The CDR3 runs 13 residues. Germline V gives CDR1 LGHNA, CDR2 YSLEER. V was pared by 1 base and J by 4 bases, with 8 bases between.

V usage is TRBV24-1 and J usage is TRBJ2-3; 13 bases are shared with TRBD2. CDR1 and CDR2 from the germline V gene are KGHDR and SFDVKD. After removal of 4 bases from V and 3 bases from J, the junction contained 3 bases not matched to a gene. This CDR3 contains 16 residues. CDR3 in DNA: TGTGCCACCAGTGACCAGACTAGCGGGAGGACAGATACGCAGTATTTT. Translating it yields CATSDQTSGRTDTQYF.

The chain has TRBV9 and TRBJ2-1, with 10 positions matching TRBD2. CDR3 size: 14 residues. Germline CDR1 is SGDLS and CDR2 is YYNGEE. The ends lost 4 bases at V and 10 bases at J; junction bases unmatched: 8. The CDR3 protein is CASSPAGGSREQFF. CDR3 bases: TGTGCCAGCAGCCCAGCGGGAGGGTCAAGGGAGCAGTTCTTC.

J is TRBJ2-3 and V is TRBV6-5; TRBD1 matches at 8 bases. This CDR3 spans 15 amino acids. The J segment lost 5 bases and the V segment lost 0 bases, leaving 4 bases of the junction unmatched. CDR1 and CDR2 from the germline V gene are MNHEY and SVGAGI. Here the CDR3 DNA reads TGTGCCAGCAGTTACTCGACAGGGGCGGGAGATACGCAGTATTTT. As protein: CASSYSTGAGDTQYF.

The rearrangement uses TRBV19 and TRBJ1-4; 7 positions match TRBD1. Trimming cost V 4 bases and J 5 bases; bases outside gene matches: 4. Germline CDR1 LNHDA, CDR2 SQIVND (reference sequence). This CDR3 has 14 residues. The CDR3 loop is CASSTRQGNEKLFF. The CDR3 coding sequence is TGTGCCAGTAGTACAAGACAGGGCAATGAAAAACTGTTTTTT.

The genes are TRBV6-2 or TRBV6-3 and TRBJ2-7, with D maybe TRBD2 (5 bases). V was trimmed by 9 bases and J by 6 bases, leaving 18 bases between them. The CDR3 length is 13 residues. Germline V gene data show CDR1 as MNHEY and CDR2 as SVGEGT. The CDR3 coding sequence is TGTGCCAGTAGCCCCCTTGGCGGAGGCGAGCAGTACTTC. Its protein product is CASSPLGGGEQYF.

V gene TRBV30 combines with J gene TRBJ1-5; D is undetermined. Germline values: CDR1 GTSNPN, CDR2 SVGIG (reference sequence). The CDR3 has 13 residues. Trimming took off 5 bases at V and 7 bases at J, with 15 bases between the two ends. In DNA, the CDR3 is TGTGCCTGGGCGGCGGCGGGTGCCCAGCCCCAGCATTTT. Translating gives CAWAAAGAQPQHF.

V and J are TRBV7-3 and TRBJ1-2; the D is unclear. Between the trimmed V and J ends, which lost 5 bases and 5 bases, there was a span of 15 bases. CDR1 is SGHTA, CDR2 FQGTGA, per germline. The CDR3 length is 14 residues. CDR3 nucleotides: TGTGCCAGCAGCCCCTACCCCACCGGTTATGGCTACACCTTC. The encoded protein is CASSPYPTGYGYTF.

The gene calls are TRBV19 and TRBJ2-7; weak D call: TRBD2 (8 bases). V lost 6 bases, J lost 2 bases, and 17 bases lay in between. In germline, CDR1 is LNHDA, CDR2 SQIVND (reference sequence). CDR3 length: 15 amino acids. The CDR3 DNA reads TGTGCCAGTAGAGGGGGCCCGGGACTAGCCTACGAGCAGTACTTC. Its translation is CASRGGPGLAYEQYF.

Written as DNA, the CDR3 is TGTGCCAGCAGCCGAGACAGGGGCTCGAATCAGCCCCAGCATTTT. Protein: CASSRDRGSNQPQHF. The chain employs TRBV6-5 and TRBJ1-5; 8 bases fit TRBD1. CDR3 length: 15 amino acids. V was pared by 6 bases and J by 4 bases, with 8 bases of the junction left unmatched. Germline values: CDR1 MNHEY, CDR2 SVGAGI.

The genes are TRBV2 and TRBJ2-7; 8 nucleotides line up with TRBD1. From germline, CDR1 is SNHLY and CDR2 FYNNEI. The length of the CDR3 is 14 residues. Unmatched junction bases numbered 5, after V lost 7 bases and J lost 0 bases. The CDR3 sequence is CASMRDRSSYEQYF. Here the CDR3 DNA reads TGTGCCAGCATGAGGGACAGGTCCTCCTACGAGCAGTACTTC.

In this sample, this clone turned up a few times. The rearrangement uses TRBV2 and TRBJ2-3; 8 bases are a match to TRBD2. This CDR3 is built from 14 residues. Germline V gene data show CDR1 as SNHLY and CDR2 as FYNNEI. Trimming at V came to 5 bases and at J to 5 bases, leaving 6 bases not matched to a gene. CDR3 loop: CASSLDGRGDTQYF. CDR3 nucleotide sequence: TGTGCCAGCAGTCTTGACGGGAGGGGAGATACGCAGTATTTT. Using reference TRBV2 and TRBJ2-3 for the parts outside the CDR3, the full variable domain is EPEVTQTPSHQVTQMGQEVILRCVPISNHLYFYWYRQILGQKVEFLVSFYNNEISEKSEIFDDQFSVERPDGSNFTLKIRSTKLEDSAMYFCASSLDGRGDTQYFGPGTRLTVL.

The J gene is TRBJ2-3, the V gene TRBV19; 12 positions match TRBD1. The junction had 21 bases not matched to a gene; V was cut back by 9 bases and J by 2 bases. CDR1 is LNHDA, CDR2 SQIVND, per germline (reference sequence). The CDR3 consists of 20 residues. As DNA, the CDR3 is TGTGCCAGCCGGGACAGGGGGCTCTCCAGCGGGAGGGGAGACACAGATACGCAGTATTTT. It specifies CASRDRGLSSGRGDTDTQYF.

The chain combines TRBV19 with TRBJ2-1; TRBD2 agrees at 8 bases. The CDR3 contains 16 residues. Trimming at V came to 4 bases and at J to 6 bases, leaving 11 bases not matched to a gene. CDR1 and CDR2 from the germline V gene are LNHDA and SQIVND (reference sequence). CDR3 residues: CASSTRGAGVGNEQFF. For the CDR3, the DNA is TGTGCCAGTAGTACCCGTGGAGCGGGAGTAGGCAATGAGCAGTTCTTC.

The chain employs TRBV6-1 and TRBJ2-7; 7 nucleotides align to TRBD2. The length of the CDR3 is 17 residues. The germline V gene has CDR1 MNHNS and CDR2 SASEGT. The trim removed 4 bases at V and 2 bases at J, leaving 14 bases unmatched. CDR3 nucleotide sequence: TGTGCCAGCAGTGTGCCAATGCCGGGACTACCCACCTACGAGCAGTACTTC. It translates to CASSVPMPGLPTYEQYF.

This chain uses TRBV5-6 with TRBJ1-2, with 9 bases lining up with TRBD1. This CDR3 spans 15 amino acids. The J segment lost 7 bases and the V segment lost 4 bases, leaving 11 bases of the junction unmatched. Germline CDR1 reads SGHDT; CDR2 reads YYEEEE. CDR3 protein: CASSLRVRDRAGYTF. CDR3 in DNA: TGTGCCAGCAGCCTAAGGGTCCGGGACAGGGCTGGCTACACCTTC.

The chain has TRBV5-8 and TRBJ1-2; TRBD1 matches 10 bases. The CDR3 covers 14 residues. From germline, CDR1 is SGHTS and CDR2 YDEGEE. The trim removed 5 bases at V and 6 bases at J, leaving 7 bases unmatched. DNA for the CDR3: TGTGCCAGCAGACCTTCCGGGACAGGGGATGGCTACACCTTC. Protein sequence: CASRPSGTGDGYTF.